This TCR beta chain was found in a study of regulatory T cells in long-lasting Graves disease. This clonotype was seen ten or more times. Antigen: not known. One end of the junction varies from germline; a read error may be responsible. General study points: Shared public clonotypes totalled 2,741 in persistent patients, compared with about 990 in new patients. The study found TRBV28, TRBJ1-2 and TRBJ2-5 favored in persistent disease. Thyroid tissue was not studied; only peripheral blood was.

Germline lookup yields CDR1 SGHDT and CDR2 YYEEEE. The CDR3 sequence is 13 residues long. The time point here: persistent/refractory GD, antithyroid drugs over 5 years with positive TRAb. From PBMCs, RNA was extracted and then used to make the TCR library. Combining iRepertoire HTBI primers with Arm-PCR of CDR3 regions, the authors built TCR beta libraries. Original processing notes: Analysis of the samples identified roughly 62 TRBV and 13 to 15 TRBJ segments. TCRdb itself ran the multiplex PCR reads through MiXCR, one entry per CDR3 protein. These V and J calls are TCRdb output, not the study's own analysis. Of 390,000 or so distinct CDR3 sequences in the sample, 20% to 25% were seen once.

The source material was peripheral blood mononuclear cells (PBMCs), sampled when the disease was refractory, from a patient treated with antithyroid drugs. This TCR was recovered from a middle-aged woman with Graves disease. The chain has TRBV5-6 and TRBJ2-5; D perhaps matches TRBD2 (6 bases). Here the CDR3 reads CASSLMVGREGCF. CDR3 DNA sequence: TGTGCCAGCAGCTTGATGGTCGGGCGGGAAGGTTGCTTC.